Presented here are 2 T cell receptor beta chains from one specimen sequenced in a study of blood T cell repertoires in COVID-19. TCRdb's copy holds only in-frame clones and misses some; the assay was immunoSEQ multiplex PCR. The sample yields about 230,000 clones, over 80% seen once. Sequenced sample: peripheral blood. The receptor source for this set is a woman aged 25 to 39 with COVID-19, enrolled during active disease.

Only a few counts were recorded for this clone. This sequence joins TRBV28 and TRBJ2-7; 7 bases are a match to TRBD1. The V gene end was trimmed by 4 bases and the J gene end by 1 base; junction bases not matched to a gene: 7. The germline V gene has CDR1 MDHEN and CDR2 SYDVKM. The CDR3 loop spans 15 amino acids. This CDR3 reads CASSSVEGASYEQYF. CDR3 DNA: TGTGCCAGCAGTTCGGTTGAGGGGGCATCCTACGAGCAGTACTTC.

The chain carries TRBV25-1 and TRBJ1-6; D might be TRBD1 (6 bases). Germline V gene data show CDR1 as MGHDK and CDR2 as SYGVNS. The germline V and J ends were trimmed by 5 bases and 0 bases, with 8 bases remaining between them. The CDR3 is made up of 15 amino acids. Here the CDR3 DNA reads TGTGCCAGCAGTCGGGGGGCCTCCTATAATTCACCCCTCCACTTT. Protein product: CASSRGASYNSPLHF.